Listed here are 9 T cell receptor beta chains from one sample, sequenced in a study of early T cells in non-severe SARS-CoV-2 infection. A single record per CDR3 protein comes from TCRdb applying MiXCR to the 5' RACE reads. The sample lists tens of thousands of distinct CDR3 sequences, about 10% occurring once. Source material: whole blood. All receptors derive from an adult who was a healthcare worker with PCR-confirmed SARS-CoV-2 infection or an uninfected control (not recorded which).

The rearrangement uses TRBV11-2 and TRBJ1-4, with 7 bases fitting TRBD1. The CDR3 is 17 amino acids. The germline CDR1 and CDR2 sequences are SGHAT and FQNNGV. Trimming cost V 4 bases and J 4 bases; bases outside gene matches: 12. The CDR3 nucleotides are TGTGCCAGCAGCTCGACATACCAGGGGGTCGGTAATGAAAAACTGTTTTTT. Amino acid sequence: CASSSTYQGVGNEKLFF.

The DNA for the CDR3 is TGCGCCAGCAGCTTGGCCCCGAGTGAGCAGTTCTTC. This gives the protein CASSLAPSEQFF. The gene calls are TRBV5-1 and TRBJ2-1; D unclear. The V gene lost 0 bases and the J gene lost 9 bases, with 7 bases spanning the gap. Per germline, CDR1 SGHRS and CDR2 YFSETQ. The CDR3 loop spans 12 amino acids. The full variable domain, in which reference TRBV5-1 and TRBJ2-1 provide the parts outside the CDR3, is KAGVTQTPRYLIKTRGQQVTLSCSPISGHRSVSWYQQTPGQGLQFLFEYFSETQRNKGNFPGRFSGRQFSNSRSEMNVSTLELGDSALYLCASSLAPSEQFFGPGTRLTVL.

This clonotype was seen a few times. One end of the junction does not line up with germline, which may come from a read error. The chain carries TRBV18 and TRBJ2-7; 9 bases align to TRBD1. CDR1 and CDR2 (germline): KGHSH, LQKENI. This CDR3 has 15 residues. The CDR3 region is CTSSRGTGITYEQYF. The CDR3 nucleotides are TGTACCAGCTCACGAGGGACAGGGATCACCTACGAGCAGTACTTC.

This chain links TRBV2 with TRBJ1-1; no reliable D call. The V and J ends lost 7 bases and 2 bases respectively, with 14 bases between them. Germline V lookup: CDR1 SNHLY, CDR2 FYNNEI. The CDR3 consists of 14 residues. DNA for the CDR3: TGTGCCAGCAATTCAGGTGGATTAAACACTGAAGCTTTCTTT. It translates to CASNSGGLNTEAFF.

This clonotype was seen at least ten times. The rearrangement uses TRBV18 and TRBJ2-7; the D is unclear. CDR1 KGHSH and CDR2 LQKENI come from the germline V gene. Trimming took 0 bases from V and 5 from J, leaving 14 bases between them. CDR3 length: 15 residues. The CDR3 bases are TGTGCCAGCTCACCACCGAATAGCCGGAGAAACGAGCAGTACTTC. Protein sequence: CASSPPNSRRNEQYF.

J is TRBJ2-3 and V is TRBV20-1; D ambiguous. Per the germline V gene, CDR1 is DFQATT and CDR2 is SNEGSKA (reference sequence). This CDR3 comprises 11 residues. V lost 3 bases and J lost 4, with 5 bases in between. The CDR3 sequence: CSASTADTQYF. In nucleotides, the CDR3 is TGCAGTGCTAGTACGGCAGATACGCAGTATTTT.

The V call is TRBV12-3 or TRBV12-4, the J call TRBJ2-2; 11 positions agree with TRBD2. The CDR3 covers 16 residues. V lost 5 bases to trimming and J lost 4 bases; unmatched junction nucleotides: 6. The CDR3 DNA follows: TGTGCCAGCAGTCATAGCGGGAGGGCACGCACCGGGGAGCTGTTTTTT. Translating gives CASSHSGRARTGELFF.

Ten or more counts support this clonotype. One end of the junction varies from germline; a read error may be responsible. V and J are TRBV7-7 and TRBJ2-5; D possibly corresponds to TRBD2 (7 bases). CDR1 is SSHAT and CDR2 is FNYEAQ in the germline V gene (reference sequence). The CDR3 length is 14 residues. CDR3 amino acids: CASSQGTNQETQYF. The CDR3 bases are TGTGCTAGCAGCCAGGGGACTAACCAAGAGACCCAGTACTTC. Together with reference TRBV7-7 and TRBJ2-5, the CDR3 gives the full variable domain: GAGVSQSPRYKVTKRGQDVTLRCDPISSHATLYWYQQALGQGPEFLTYFNYEAQPDKSGLPSDRFSAERPEGSISTLTIQRTEQRDSAMYRCASSQGTNQETQYFGPGTRLLVL.

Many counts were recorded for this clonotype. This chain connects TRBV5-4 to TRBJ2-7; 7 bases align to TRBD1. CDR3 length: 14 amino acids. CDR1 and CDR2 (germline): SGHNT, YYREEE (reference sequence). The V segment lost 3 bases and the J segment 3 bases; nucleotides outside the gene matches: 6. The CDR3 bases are TGTGCCAGCAGCTCCTGGGACAGCAACTACGAGCAGTACTTC. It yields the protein CASSSWDSNYEQYF.